Below, 9 T cell receptor beta chains from the same sample are listed, as sequenced in a study of T cells after yellow fever vaccination. TCRdb analysed the 5' RACE reads with MiXCR anew, one entry per CDR3 protein. The sample consists of 200,000 to 250,000 distinct CDR3 sequences, approximately 3.3% of them appearing once. Sequenced here: CD4+ T cells sorted from PBMCs, sampled 10 days after the yellow fever booster vaccination. The receptors stem from a man aged 18-30 years who received the YFV17D yellow fever vaccine.

This rearrangement joins TRBV7-3 to TRBJ2-1; 9 bases are shared with TRBD1. V lost 5 bases and J lost 6; bases outside the gene matches: 8. Germline V gene data show CDR1 as SGHTA and CDR2 as FQGTGA. The CDR3 consists of 15 residues. The CDR3 DNA follows: TGTGCCAGCAGCCCCCGGACAGGGGTCGTCAATGAGCAGTTCTTC. Translating gives CASSPRTGVVNEQFF.

This clonotype was found many times. The rearrangement links TRBV12-3 or TRBV12-4 to TRBJ1-3; no clear D gene. V lost 6 bases to trimming and J lost 3 bases, with 12 bases between them. The CDR3 loop spans 14 amino acids. CDR3 residues: CASRSPGFGNTIYF. CDR3 DNA: TGTGCCAGCAGGTCCCCGGGTTTTGGAAACACCATATATTTT.

The chain has TRBV7-3 and TRBJ1-1; D gene ambiguous. Germline lookup yields CDR1 SGHTA and CDR2 FQGTGA. V lost 2 bases and J lost 1, with 11 bases in between. The CDR3 has 15 residues. For the CDR3, the DNA is TGTGCCAGCAGCTTAGGCGCCAGGCAGAACACTGAAGCTTTCTTT. This encodes CASSLGARQNTEAFF.

This clonotype was seen ten or more times. The genes are TRBV12-3 or TRBV12-4 and TRBJ1-2, with TRBD1 matching 10 bases. The J segment lost 4 bases and the V segment lost 7 bases, leaving 6 bases of the junction unmatched. The CDR3 length is 14 residues. CDR3 in DNA: TGTGCCAGCATCCAGACAGGGGGCGCCTATGGCTACACCTTC. This sequence encodes CASIQTGGAYGYTF.

This clonotype was counted a few times. This chain joins TRBV20-1 and TRBJ2-1, with 8 nucleotides matching TRBD2. This CDR3 region has 16 residues. V was clipped by 0 bases and J by 6 bases; unmatched bases: 10. Germline V gene data show CDR1 as DFQATT and CDR2 as SNEGSKA (reference sequence). The CDR3 region has the DNA TGCAGTGCTAGAGATGCACGGGGGGGCCCTGGCAATGAGCAGTTCTTC. Translated: CSARDARGGPGNEQFF.

This chain links TRBV5-1 with TRBJ1-5; no definite D call. The germline gives CDR1 SGHRS, CDR2 YFSETQ. CDR3 length equals 13 residues. V was clipped by 4 bases and J by 4 bases, with 9 bases between them. CDR3 region: CASSADPNQPQHF. The CDR3 DNA reads as TGCGCCAGCAGCGCGGACCCTAATCAGCCCCAGCATTTT.

This clonotype has ten or more counts. The J gene is TRBJ1-6, the V gene TRBV9; D is perhaps TRBD1 (6 bases). The germline gives CDR1 SGDLS, CDR2 YYNGEE. This CDR3 has 15 amino acids. Trimming stripped 0 bases from V and 6 bases from J, with 10 bases between. In DNA form, the CDR3 reads TGTGCCAGCAGCGTAGCAGGGGCAACTAATTCACCCCTCCACTTT. It is translated as CASSVAGATNSPLHF.

The rearrangement joins TRBV7-8 to TRBJ2-3; 7 bases are shared with TRBD1. The junction had 8 bases not matched to a gene; V was cut back by 5 bases and J by 3 bases. Germline assignment: CDR1 SGHVS and CDR2 FQNEAQ. This CDR3 contains 15 residues. The CDR3 region has the DNA TGTGCCAGCAGCGTAGACAGGGATGGGACAGATACGCAGTATTTT. Amino acids: CASSVDRDGTDTQYF.

This clonotype came up a few times. The rearrangement joins TRBV6-5 to TRBJ2-5; TRBD1 or TRBD2 may be the D gene (5 bases each). The CDR3 is 14 amino acids. Looked up from germline, CDR1 is MNHEY and CDR2 is SVGAGI. Trimming took off 2 bases at V and 2 bases at J, with 9 bases between the two ends. The CDR3 loop reads CASSYLGVQETQYF. The CDR3 nucleotides are TGTGCCAGCAGTTACCTGGGGGTTCAAGAGACCCAGTACTTC.